The next 29 T cell receptor beta chains were all read from a single sample in a study of persistence of HIV-infected CD4 T cells (dated by TCRdb to 2019 to 2021). These receptors have no identified antigens. The sample's treatment or condition, from its label and the paper: suppressive antiretroviral therapy. Cells were stimulated with a pool of overlapping HIV-1 Gag 15-mer peptides at around 0.91 ug per peptide per mL. Memory populations depleted of antigen-responding cells were obtained by sorting nonresponding CD40L-negative CD69-negative CD45RO-high memory CD4+ T cells. The immunoSEQ hsTCRB assay version 4 in survey mode was used to sequence TCRbeta repertoires from genomic DNA. The source is immuneACCESS, and TCRdb retained only in-frame sequences with V and J called. Part of the clones is not carried over; for the studies checked, unresolved V genes explain less than half of this, and the remainder is unexplained. The sample profile shows tens of thousands of clones; just under 75% of them were found once. The ten largest clones capture under 2% of the sample.

The sample was CD4+ T cells sorted from PBMCs after 18-hour stimulation, taken from a patient who received antiretroviral therapy. The sample's cell subset or site label, decoded: CD40L-CD69- CD45RO-high memory CD4 T cells not responding to Gag peptides. The receptors stem from an adult man with HIV who was CMV-seropositive.

The chain joins TRBV6-5 to TRBJ2-7, with a possible D match to TRBD1 (6 bases). Germline V gene data show CDR1 as MNHEY and CDR2 as SVGAGI. This CDR3 region has 16 residues. The V end was cut by 1 base, the J end by 7 bases, with 20 bases between. The CDR3 nucleotides are TGTGCCAGCAGTTACTGGTCGGCAGGGGATCCAGGGGAGCAGTACTTC. Amino acid sequence: CASSYWSAGDPGEQYF.

This chain links TRBV14 with TRBJ2-2; D uncertain. Trimming left V 4 bases short and J 3 bases short, with 15 bases between. This CDR3 spans 16 amino acids. Germline values: CDR1 SGHDN, CDR2 FVKESK. CDR3 residues: CASSRSKTRDTGELFF. The CDR3 region has the DNA TGTGCCAGCAGCCGGTCTAAAACAAGGGACACCGGGGAGCTGTTTTTT.

The chain uses TRBV13 and TRBJ2-1; a weak D match, TRBD2 (6 bases). V shed 5 bases and J shed 4 bases, with 18 bases lying between them. The germline V gene has CDR1 PRHDT and CDR2 FYEKMQ (reference sequence). The CDR3 has 16 residues. CDR3 in amino acids: CASSPRDSLKYNEQFF. The CDR3 DNA follows: TGTGCCAGCAGCCCGAGGGACTCTCTGAAATACAATGAGCAGTTCTTC.

The V and J genes are TRBV7-2 and TRBJ1-3; D uncertain. Germline V gives CDR1 SGHTA, CDR2 FQGNSA. Trimming took off 3 bases at V and 2 bases at J, with 8 bases between the two ends. The CDR3 is 14 residues long. CDR3 coding DNA: TGTGCCAGCAGCTTCAGAGGGCCTGGAAACACCATATATTTT. Its translation: CASSFRGPGNTIYF.

This chain uses TRBV7-2 with TRBJ1-3; D is uncertain. The V gene's germline CDR1 is SGHTA and CDR2 FQGNSA. V shed 2 bases and J shed 5 bases, with 10 bases lying between them. The CDR3 loop spans 14 amino acids. For the CDR3, the DNA is TGTGCCAGCAGCTTAATGGGGTGGAGAAACACCATATATTTT. As protein: CASSLMGWRNTIYF.

The sample holds a few counts of this clone. This chain connects TRBV7-9 to TRBJ1-2; 9 bases map to TRBD1. Germline trimming cut 5 bases from V and 4 bases from J; bases unmatched to any gene: 11. The CDR3 has 16 amino acids. Per the germline V gene, CDR1 is SEHNR and CDR2 is FQNEAQ (reference sequence). CDR3 protein: CASSLSGQGIVYGYTF. The CDR3 bases are TGTGCCAGCAGCCTAAGCGGACAGGGGATCGTCTATGGCTACACCTTC.

The CDR3 reads CASSPGGFTDTQYF. The CDR3 DNA sequence: TGCGCCAGCAGCCCGGGGGGGTTCACAGATACGCAGTATTTT. The chain is built from TRBV5-1 and TRBJ2-3, with TRBD2 matching 8 bases. This CDR3 is built from 14 residues. J lost 2 bases, V lost 4 bases, and 3 bases had no gene match. CDR1 is SGHRS, CDR2 YFSETQ, per germline.

This sequence joins TRBV21-1 and TRBJ1-1; TRBD1, the table's D call, lacks a check against the DNA. TRBV21-1 is a documented pseudogene. The CDR3 spans 14 residues. The CDR3 DNA follows: TGTGCCAGCAGCAAAATGGGCACCGTGACTGAAGCTTTCTTT. Its translation: CASSKMGTVTEAFF.

The rearrangement joins TRBV7-2 to TRBJ1-5; D possibly corresponds to TRBD1 (6 bases). V was cut by 1 base and J by 3 bases, with 10 bases left in between. The CDR3 covers 15 residues. The germline V gene encodes CDR1 SGHTA and CDR2 FQGNSA. CDR3 nucleotides: TGTGCCAGCAGCTTAGAGGGGGGGTTCAATCAGCCCCAGCATTTT. Protein product: CASSLEGGFNQPQHF.

The chain combines TRBV28 with TRBJ1-5; 9 bases are a match to TRBD1. The CDR3 is made up of 15 amino acids. With 4 bases clipped from V and 2 bases from J, the junction kept 3 bases outside the gene matches. The germline gives CDR1 MDHEN, CDR2 SYDVKM. The CDR3 DNA reads TGTGCCAGCAGTTGGGGACAGGGTGGCAATCAGCCCCAGCATTTT. Protein product: CASSWGQGGNQPQHF.

The chain has TRBV4-1 and TRBJ2-3; D is perhaps TRBD1 (5 bases). Germline values: CDR1 MGHRA, CDR2 YSYEKL. Trimming shortened V by 0 bases and J by 5 bases, and 15 bases separated the two germline ends. The CDR3 loop spans 16 amino acids. CDR3 DNA sequence: TGCGCCAGCAGCCAAGAAAAGGGGCTCCAGGGAGATACGCAGTATTTT. Residues: CASSQEKGLQGDTQYF.

This chain links TRBV19 with TRBJ1-5; TRBD1 agrees at 11 bases. Germline CDR1 reads LNHDA; CDR2 reads SQIVND (reference sequence). V trimming: 5 bases; J trimming: 6 bases; junction bases outside the gene matches: 9. This CDR3 contains 16 residues. CDR3 amino acids: CASSATGTGGSQPQHF. As DNA, the CDR3 is TGTGCCAGTAGTGCTACCGGGACAGGGGGAAGTCAGCCCCAGCATTTT.

The rearrangement uses TRBV19 and TRBJ2-3, with D unresolved. Germline V CDR1 and CDR2: LNHDA, SQIVND (reference sequence). V dropped 4 bases and J dropped 4 bases, with 15 bases sitting between them. CDR3 length: 15 amino acids. The CDR3 nucleotides read TGTGCCAGTAGTAACATGCCCGGACGGGCAGATACGCAGTATTTT. This encodes CASSNMPGRADTQYF.

The rearrangement joins TRBV7-9 to TRBJ1-2; D is ambiguous. This CDR3 has 15 amino acids. The ends were cut back, 0 bases at V and 5 bases at J, with 13 bases in the middle. CDR1 and CDR2 from the germline V gene are SEHNR and FQNEAQ (reference sequence). The CDR3 region is CASSLARAGIYGYTF. The DNA of the CDR3 is TGTGCCAGCAGCTTAGCGCGGGCGGGGATTTATGGCTACACCTTC.

This clone was recorded only once. The J gene is TRBJ2-3, the V gene TRBV9, with D possibly TRBD2 on 6 matching bases. Looked up from germline, CDR1 is SGDLS and CDR2 is YYNGEE. CDR3 size: 15 residues. The V and J ends lost 4 bases and 2 bases respectively, with 14 bases between them. The CDR3 is CASSSTGVLTDTQYF. The CDR3 nucleotides read TGTGCCAGCAGCTCTACGGGGGTGCTCACAGATACGCAGTATTTT.

This clone was observed a handful of times. The J gene is TRBJ1-5, the V gene TRBV2, with D hard to call. The CDR3 loop spans 13 amino acids. Germline V gene data show CDR1 as SNHLY and CDR2 as FYNNEI. V lost 4 bases and J 0 bases, leaving 4 bases between the germline ends. CDR3 nucleotides: TGTGCCAGCAGTGGGGATAGCAATCAGCCCCAGCATTTT. This sequence encodes CASSGDSNQPQHF.

CDR3 in amino acids: CASSYGGTNNSPLHF. CDR3 bases: TGTGCCAGCAGTTACGGGGGAACCAATAATTCACCCCTCCACTTT. The genes are TRBV6-6 and TRBJ1-6, with TRBD1 as a possible D gene (5 bases). V was clipped by 2 bases and J by 5 bases, with 10 bases between them. The V gene's germline CDR1 is MNHNY and CDR2 SVGAGI (reference sequence). The CDR3 sequence is 15 residues long.

The chain links TRBV29-1 to TRBJ1-1; the D gene is possibly TRBD1 (5 bases). This CDR3 region has 14 residues. Germline V lookup: CDR1 SQVTM, CDR2 ANQGSEA. The V gene lost 5 bases and the J gene lost 1 base, with 14 bases spanning the gap. CDR3 nucleotide sequence: TGCAGCGTTTCCTCTACGGGGGGGAACACTGAAGCTTTCTTT. Its protein product is CSVSSTGGNTEAFF.

The rearrangement links TRBV20-1 to TRBJ2-3, with 8 bases identical to TRBD1. J was trimmed by 0 bases and V by 3 bases; bases with no gene match: 5. Germline V lookup: CDR1 DFQATT, CDR2 SNEGSKA (reference sequence). The CDR3 is made up of 15 amino acids. The CDR3 protein is CSASFRTGSTDTQYF. DNA for the CDR3: TGCAGTGCTAGTTTCCGGACAGGGAGCACAGATACGCAGTATTTT.

V usage is TRBV24-1 and J usage is TRBJ2-7; D is possibly TRBD2 (5 bases). The CDR3 spans 13 residues. The ends were cut back, 0 bases at V and 6 bases at J, with 8 bases in the middle. Germline V lookup: CDR1 KGHDR, CDR2 SFDVKD. The CDR3 loop is CATSDLEGREQYF. In nucleotides, the CDR3 is TGTGCCACCAGTGATTTGGAGGGTCGCGAGCAGTACTTC.

The chain has TRBV3-1 (or the pseudogene TRBV3-2) and TRBJ1-2; 9 bases line up with TRBD1. The CDR3 runs to 15 residues. V shed 1 base and J 9 bases; nucleotides not matched to a gene: 9. Germline-derived CDR1 and CDR2 are LGHDT and YNNKEL (reference sequence). The CDR3 loop reads CASSQGHRGQNSYTF. The CDR3 DNA follows: TGTGCCAGCAGCCAAGGGCACAGGGGGCAGAATAGCTACACCTTC.

The rearrangement uses TRBV7-9 and TRBJ2-5, with a weak D call TRBD1 (6 bases). V dropped 4 bases and J dropped 5 bases, with 20 bases sitting between them. There are 16 residues in the CDR3. CDR1 is SEHNR and CDR2 is FQNEAQ in the germline V gene (reference sequence). CDR3: CASSSTGTRQAETQYF. CDR3 sequence (DNA): TGTGCCAGCAGCTCAACCGGGACACGCCAGGCGGAGACCCAGTACTTC.

The chain joins TRBV6-5 to TRBJ1-1; no reliable D call. Germline assignment: CDR1 MNHEY and CDR2 SVGAGI. Trimming took off 8 bases at V and 0 bases at J, with 13 bases between the two ends. The CDR3 length is 14 residues. The CDR3 protein is CASSAAIMNTEAFF. The CDR3 DNA reads as TGTGCCAGCTCAGCCGCGATCATGAACACTGAAGCTTTCTTT.

This chain joins TRBV10-3 and TRBJ2-7; no reliable D call. Germline V gene sequence: CDR1 ENHRY, CDR2 SYGVKD. Trimming took 0 bases from V and 2 from J, leaving 5 bases between them. The CDR3 is 13 residues long. This CDR3 reads CAISESVPYEQYF. The CDR3 nucleotides are TGTGCCATCAGTGAGTCGGTGCCCTACGAGCAGTACTTC.

The V call is TRBV5-5, the J call TRBJ1-2; D gene ambiguous. Germline V gene data show CDR1 as SGHKS and CDR2 as YYEKEE (reference sequence). V lost 3 bases and J lost 4, with 10 bases in between. This CDR3 is 13 amino acids long. The CDR3 loop is CASSWSEAYGYTF. In DNA, the CDR3 is TGTGCCAGCAGCTGGTCGGAAGCCTATGGCTACACCTTC.

The chain couples TRBV28 to TRBJ2-7; a possible D gene is TRBD2 (6 bases). This CDR3 is 16 amino acids long. V was cut by 2 bases and J by 0 bases, with 14 bases left in between. The V gene's germline CDR1 is MDHEN and CDR2 SYDVKM. The CDR3 region is CASSLGPPGLSYEQYF. CDR3 coding DNA: TGTGCCAGCAGTTTAGGACCGCCGGGACTCTCCTACGAGCAGTACTTC.

The chain is built from TRBV28 and TRBJ1-1; D ambiguous. The CDR3 loop spans 13 amino acids. Trimming pared 7 bases from V and 0 bases from J, leaving 9 bases between. CDR1 is MDHEN and CDR2 is SYDVKM in the germline V gene. CDR3 DNA: TGTGCCAGCAAAGGTTTCATGAACACTGAAGCTTTCTTT. This gives the protein CASKGFMNTEAFF.

The V call is TRBV19, the J call TRBJ1-1, with D unclear. The V gene's germline CDR1 is LNHDA and CDR2 SQIVND (reference sequence). This CDR3 has 14 amino acids. Trimming stripped 5 bases from V and 5 bases from J, with 15 bases between. CDR3 nucleotide sequence: TGTGCCAGTAGTCCGGGAGTGCTGGTGACTGAAGCTTTCTTT. It yields the protein CASSPGVLVTEAFF.

The J gene is TRBJ1-4, the V gene TRBV10-2; D not certain. There are 12 residues in the CDR3. Germline assignment: CDR1 WSHSY and CDR2 SAAADI. V lost 8 bases to trimming and J lost 8 bases, with 12 bases between them. The CDR3 spells CASGPEPEKLFF. The CDR3 DNA sequence: TGCGCCAGCGGACCGGAACCCGAAAAACTGTTTTTT.